The 9 T cell receptor beta chains presented below share a single source sample, sequenced in a study of Ad26.COV2.S vaccination and SARS-CoV-2 variants. Data came from immunoSEQ multiplex PCR; TCRdb stores just in-frame clones and leaves some out. The profile shows around 350,000 clones, roughly 85% of them singletons. Stated treatment: 15 to 20 received Ad26.COV2.S at low or high dose, single or two shots; 5 received placebo; per-sample allocation not given. Samples analyzed were those drawn on day 63 after the first vaccine or placebo injection. Sequencing used peripheral blood, obtained in a trial of Ad26.COV2.S vaccine versus placebo. These receptor sequences come from a person between 18 and 59 years old who received the Ad26.COV2.S COVID-19 vaccine or a placebo.

V gene TRBV30 combines with J gene TRBJ2-1; a possible D gene is TRBD2 (6 bases). V was trimmed by 1 base and J by 2 bases, leaving 12 bases between them. The V gene's germline CDR1 is GTSNPN and CDR2 SVGIG (reference sequence). CDR3 length equals 15 residues. The chain's CDR3 is CAWSEGAGPYNEQFF. The DNA of the CDR3 is TGTGCCTGGAGTGAGGGAGCGGGCCCCTACAATGAGCAGTTCTTC.

V and J are TRBV7-2 and TRBJ2-2; D gene ambiguous. Trimming pared 8 bases from V and 4 bases from J, leaving 11 bases between. CDR1 is SGHTA and CDR2 is FQGNSA in the germline V gene. The CDR3 is made up of 13 amino acids. The CDR3 sequence is CASLTSSTGELFF. The CDR3 coding sequence is TGTGCCAGCCTTACCTCGAGCACCGGGGAGCTGTTTTTT. The variable domain in full, with the rest retrieved from reference TRBV7-2 and TRBJ2-2, is GAGVSQSPSNKVTEKGKDVELRCDPISGHTALYWYRQSLGQGLEFLIYFQGNSAPDKSGLPSDRFSAERTGGSVSTLTIQRTQQEDSAVYLCASLTSSTGELFFGEGSRLTVL.

The CDR3, as DNA: TGTGCCAGCTCACTCGCCGGGGAAGATACGCAGTATTTT. Its translation: CASSLAGEDTQYF. V and J are TRBV18 and TRBJ2-3, with D tentatively TRBD2 (5 bases). CDR1 and CDR2 (germline): KGHSH, LQKENI. There are 13 residues in the CDR3. V was cut by 4 bases and J by 5 bases, with 10 bases left in between.

V is TRBV28 and J is TRBJ1-1; D call uncertain. The V gene lost 3 bases and the J gene lost 3 bases, with 11 bases spanning the gap. This CDR3 comprises 14 residues. CDR1 and CDR2 from the germline V gene are MDHEN and SYDVKM. The CDR3 bases are TGTGCCAGCAGTTTGCGGTCCCAGGACACTGAAGCTTTCTTT. This gives the protein CASSLRSQDTEAFF.

The V gene is TRBV6-5, the J gene TRBJ1-2; 9 positions agree with TRBD1. The CDR3 covers 15 residues. V gave up 2 bases and J gave up 4 bases; unmatched junction bases: 5. The germline V gene encodes CDR1 MNHEY and CDR2 SVGAGI. DNA of the CDR3: TGTGCCAGCAGTTACCGGACGACAGGGGGCTATGGCTACACCTTC. Encoded protein: CASSYRTTGGYGYTF.

V usage is TRBV5-4 and J usage is TRBJ1-2; 9 nucleotides line up with TRBD1. Germline V CDR1 and CDR2: SGHNT, YYREEE (reference sequence). The CDR3 is made up of 15 amino acids. V lost 7 bases, J lost 2 bases, and 9 bases stayed unmatched. The CDR3 region has the DNA TGTGCCAGCGGATCCCAGACAGGGGGGAACTATGGCTACACCTTC. Translation: CASGSQTGGNYGYTF. Variable domain in full (rest from reference TRBV5-4 and TRBJ1-2): ETGVTQSPTHLIKTRGQQVTLRCSSQSGHNTVSWYQQALGQGPQFIFQYYREEENGRGNFPPRFSGLQFPNYSSELNVNALELDDSALYLCASGSQTGGNYGYTFGSGTRLTVV.

The chain employs TRBV5-1 and TRBJ2-2; 11 nucleotides agree with TRBD2. Trimming cost V 5 bases and J 9 bases; bases outside gene matches: 3. In germline, CDR1 is SGHRS, CDR2 YFSETQ. CDR3 length: 13 amino acids. Written as DNA, the CDR3 is TGCGCCAGCAGTAGCGGGAGGGCCTGGGAGCTGTTTTTT. Its translation is CASSSGRAWELFF. Together with reference TRBV5-1 and TRBJ2-2, the CDR3 gives the full variable domain: KAGVTQTPRYLIKTRGQQVTLSCSPISGHRSVSWYQQTPGQGLQFLFEYFSETQRNKGNFPGRFSGRQFSNSRSEMNVSTLELGDSALYLCASSSGRAWELFFGEGSRLTVL.

The CDR3 nucleotides are TGTGCCAGCACCCTGACCCAGACCGGGGAGCTGTTTTTT. Protein product: CASTLTQTGELFF. V usage is TRBV12-3 or TRBV12-4 and J usage is TRBJ2-2; D is ambiguous. The CDR3 contains 13 residues. V lost 7 bases and J 5 bases, leaving 11 bases between the germline ends.

The chain combines TRBV6-2 or TRBV6-3 with TRBJ2-3; no reliable D call. The CDR3 has 16 residues. The germline CDR1 and CDR2 sequences are MNHEY and SVGEGT. The V end lost 6 bases, the J end lost 8 bases, and 24 bases lay between the germline ends. CDR3 in DNA: TGTGCCAGCAGCCCACACGACACGGTCATTAAGGGTACGCAGTATTTT. It yields the protein CASSPHDTVIKGTQYF.